These 29 T cell receptor beta chains originate from one sample sequenced in a study of T cell responses to AZD1222 COVID-19 vaccine. Profiled with immunoSEQ multiplex PCR; TCRdb holds only in-frame clones, not every one. This sample has approximately 170,000 clones, with more than 80% found just once. The starting material was peripheral blood, obtained on day 0 of AZD1222 vaccination. The source of these receptors is an adult in good health.

This sequence joins TRBV5-1 and TRBJ1-3; maybe TRBD1 (6 bases). V was pared by 4 bases and J by 0 bases, with 11 bases between. The CDR3 runs 15 residues. Germline CDR1 SGHRS, CDR2 YFSETQ. CDR3 in amino acids: CASSVQGNSGNTIYF. The CDR3 bases are TGCGCCAGCAGCGTACAGGGTAACTCTGGAAACACCATATATTTT. Complete variable domain (other parts from reference TRBV5-1 and TRBJ1-3): KAGVTQTPRYLIKTRGQQVTLSCSPISGHRSVSWYQQTPGQGLQFLFEYFSETQRNKGNFPGRFSGRQFSNSRSEMNVSTLELGDSALYLCASSVQGNSGNTIYFGEGSWLTVV.

The rearrangement joins TRBV10-3 to TRBJ2-1, with D tentatively TRBD2 (7 bases). Germline values: CDR1 ENHRY, CDR2 SYGVKD. V lost 6 bases, J lost 5 bases, and 11 bases lay in between. The CDR3 has 13 residues. CDR3 in amino acids: CAIRWGGNNEQFF. DNA of the CDR3: TGTGCCATCAGGTGGGGGGGCAACAATGAGCAGTTCTTC.

This clone was seen only once. The V and J genes are TRBV6-4 and TRBJ1-6; D ambiguous. V gave up 0 bases and J gave up 7 bases, with 10 bases separating them. The length of the CDR3 is 15 residues. Germline assignment: CDR1 MRHNA and CDR2 SNTAGT. The CDR3 loop is CASSDSYTENSPLHF. In DNA form, the CDR3 reads TGTGCCAGCAGTGACTCGTACACAGAGAATTCACCCCTCCACTTT.

This chain joins TRBV11-3 and TRBJ2-3, with 7 nucleotides matching TRBD1. From germline, CDR1 is SGHNT and CDR2 YENEEA. The J segment lost 5 bases and the V segment lost 7 bases, leaving 15 bases of the junction unmatched. The CDR3 is 16 amino acids. CDR3 loop: CASILGRRGRRDTQYF. The CDR3 nucleotides read TGTGCCAGCATACTCGGTCGTAGGGGGCGGCGAGATACGCAGTATTTT.

The genes are TRBV25-1 and TRBJ1-1, with D hard to call. This CDR3 spans 12 amino acids. Trimming pared 3 bases from V and 3 bases from J, leaving 5 bases between. CDR1 and CDR2 from the germline V gene are MGHDK and SYGVNS. The CDR3 DNA is TGTGCCAGCAGTGACGGGTACACTGAAGCTTTCTTT. Amino acid sequence: CASSDGYTEAFF.

The V gene is TRBV5-4, the J gene TRBJ2-3; a possible D gene is TRBD2 (7 bases). V gave up 4 bases and J gave up 4 bases, with 10 bases separating them. Germline CDR1 and CDR2: SGHNT and YYREEE (reference sequence). The CDR3 has 13 amino acids. DNA of the CDR3: TGTGCCAGCAGCCGGGGGGCCCCAGATACGCAGTATTTT. Amino acid sequence: CASSRGAPDTQYF.

This clone was detected once. This sequence joins TRBV3-1 (or the pseudogene TRBV3-2) and TRBJ1-2; 8 bases are shared with TRBD1. Losses at the gene ends were 2 bases for V and 6 bases for J; bases not matched to a gene: 11. The germline V gene has CDR1 LGHDT and CDR2 YNNKEL (reference sequence). The CDR3 spans 16 residues. The CDR3 DNA reads TGTGCCAGCAGCCAAAATAAGGGACAGGCGGGCCATGGCTACACCTTC. Its translation is CASSQNKGQAGHGYTF.

Only one count was recorded for this clone. V usage is TRBV2 and J usage is TRBJ1-1; maybe TRBD1 (5 bases). The CDR3 covers 12 residues. Trimming took 6 bases from V and 4 from J, leaving 9 bases between them. CDR1 and CDR2 from the germline V gene are SNHLY and FYNNEI. Written as DNA, the CDR3 is TGTGCCAGCAGGGCGAGGGGCACTGAAGCTTTCTTT. Residues: CASRARGTEAFF.

V and J are TRBV5-1 and TRBJ1-3; no firm D call. V was shortened by 0 bases and J by 0 bases, with 7 bases between the two germline ends. The CDR3 runs to 15 residues. Per germline, CDR1 SGHRS and CDR2 YFSETQ. The CDR3 here is CASSLDGLSGNTIYF. DNA of the CDR3: TGCGCCAGCAGCTTGGACGGCCTCTCTGGAAACACCATATATTTT.

This chain uses TRBV4-1 with TRBJ2-2; TRBD2 is a possible D gene (6 bases). Trimming removed 1 base at V and 0 bases at J, with 18 bases between. The CDR3 totals 19 residues. Germline CDR1 MGHRA, CDR2 YSYEKL. This chain's CDR3 is CASSQVDMVGEANTGELFF. The CDR3 coding sequence is TGCGCCAGCAGCCAAGTGGATATGGTGGGGGAGGCGAACACCGGGGAGCTGTTTTTT.

The chain links TRBV10-3 to TRBJ2-5, with 13 positions matching TRBD2. Germline assignment: CDR1 ENHRY and CDR2 SYGVKD. This CDR3 contains 15 residues. V was clipped by 5 bases and J by 5 bases; unmatched bases: 5. The chain's CDR3 is CAISTVLAGGETQYF. The CDR3, as DNA: TGTGCCATCAGTACCGTACTAGCGGGGGGGGAGACCCAGTACTTC.

Points on this clone: Other DNA sequences in the same sample also yield this CDR3. The chain is built from TRBV6-5 and TRBJ2-1; no reliable D call. Germline V gives CDR1 MNHEY, CDR2 SVGAGI. The CDR3 runs to 14 residues. Trimming took 2 bases from V and 1 from J, leaving 6 bases between them. CDR3 sequence (DNA): TGTGCCAGCAGTTACGGGGATTCCTACAATGAGCAGTTCTTC. It yields the protein CASSYGDSYNEQFF.

This chain uses TRBV6-2 or TRBV6-3 with TRBJ2-1; D is unresolved. Per the germline V gene, CDR1 is MNHEY and CDR2 is SVGEGT. Deletions cut 3 bases from V and 9 bases from J, with 9 bases between. The CDR3 length is 12 residues. CDR3 residues: CASSYTFGEQFF. As DNA, the CDR3 is TGTGCCAGCAGTTATACGTTCGGTGAGCAGTTCTTC.

The rearrangement joins TRBV5-5 to TRBJ1-4; 7 bases line up with TRBD1. The junction had 11 bases not matched to a gene; V was cut back by 3 bases and J by 0 bases. From germline, CDR1 is SGHKS and CDR2 YYEKEE (reference sequence). The CDR3 sequence is 18 residues long. The CDR3 here is CASSSRDRTYSTNEKLFF. CDR3 bases: TGTGCCAGCAGCTCCCGGGACAGAACTTATTCAACTAATGAAAAACTGTTTTTT.

This clone was found a few times. This chain uses TRBV9 with TRBJ1-4; D gene uncertain. The CDR3 is made up of 14 amino acids. From germline, CDR1 is SGDLS and CDR2 YYNGEE. The germline V and J ends were trimmed by 0 bases and 8 bases, with 11 bases remaining between them. The CDR3 reads CASSVEALPEKLFF. The CDR3 DNA sequence: TGTGCCAGCAGCGTAGAAGCCCTGCCGGAAAAACTGTTTTTT.

The chain employs TRBV7-2 and TRBJ2-2; TRBD1 or TRBD2 may be the D gene (6 bases each). V lost 3 bases to trimming and J lost 4 bases, with 12 bases between them. The CDR3 runs to 15 residues. Germline CDR1 SGHTA, CDR2 FQGNSA. For the CDR3, the DNA is TGTGCCAGCAGCTTCGGCGGGACACCCACCGGGGAGCTGTTTTTT. It encodes CASSFGGTPTGELFF. Based on the CDR3 plus reference TRBV7-2 and TRBJ2-2, the full variable domain is GAGVSQSPSNKVTEKGKDVELRCDPISGHTALYWYRQSLGQGLEFLIYFQGNSAPDKSGLPSDRFSAERTGGSVSTLTIQRTQQEDSAVYLCASSFGGTPTGELFFGEGSRLTVL.

The V call is TRBV28, the J call TRBJ1-1; 8 bases fit TRBD1. CDR1 and CDR2 from the germline V gene are MDHEN and SYDVKM. This CDR3 comprises 14 residues. V lost 4 bases, J lost 11 bases, and 12 bases stayed unmatched. The CDR3, as DNA: TGTGCCAGCAGTTCAGGAGACCAGGGGGCGCCTGCTTTCTTT. This sequence encodes CASSSGDQGAPAFF.

The genes are TRBV3-1 (or the pseudogene TRBV3-2) and TRBJ1-5; D is unclear. Deletions cut 1 base from V and 0 bases from J, with 4 bases between. CDR3 length equals 14 residues. Germline V CDR1 and CDR2: LGHDT, YNNKEL (reference sequence). The CDR3 is CASSQGGSNQPQHF. The DNA of the CDR3 is TGTGCCAGCAGCCAAGGGGGTAGCAATCAGCCCCAGCATTTT.

This clone appeared once. This rearrangement joins TRBV4-2 to TRBJ1-1; D is unclear. Germline V lookup: CDR1 LGHNA, CDR2 YNFKEQ. Trimming took 10 bases from V and 0 from J, leaving 12 bases between them. The CDR3 spans 13 residues. CDR3: CATERLMNTEAFF. The CDR3 DNA is TGTGCCACCGAGAGGTTGATGAACACTGAAGCTTTCTTT.

J is TRBJ2-5 and V is TRBV9; 12 bases match TRBD2. CDR3 size: 17 residues. Germline V gene sequence: CDR1 SGDLS, CDR2 YYNGEE. Trimming at V came to 2 bases and at J to 5 bases, leaving 10 bases not matched to a gene. CDR3 sequence: CASSVNPSGGAKETQYF. CDR3 nucleotide sequence: TGTGCCAGCAGCGTCAATCCTAGCGGGGGGGCCAAGGAGACCCAGTACTTC.

This chain links TRBV7-8 with TRBJ1-5, with 8 bases identical to TRBD1. This CDR3 contains 16 residues. Per germline, CDR1 SGHVS and CDR2 FQNEAQ. V shed 2 bases and J 0 bases; nucleotides not matched to a gene: 3. CDR3 sequence: CASSLFGQGSNQPQHF. CDR3 nucleotides: TGTGCCAGCAGCTTATTTGGACAGGGTAGCAATCAGCCCCAGCATTTT.

The chain links TRBV9 to TRBJ2-2; D unclear. Germline V lookup: CDR1 SGDLS, CDR2 YYNGEE. V lost 0 bases and J lost 4, with 7 bases in between. The CDR3 sequence is 14 residues long. CDR3: CASSVAWGTGELFF. The CDR3 DNA reads as TGTGCCAGCAGCGTAGCTTGGGGCACCGGGGAGCTGTTTTTT.

CDR3 sequence reads: CASSPPTDTQYF. The CDR3 DNA is TGTGCCAGCAGTCCACCCACAGATACGCAGTATTTT. This chain links TRBV12-3 or TRBV12-4 with TRBJ2-3; no clear D gene. Between the trimmed V and J ends, which lost 5 bases and 2 bases, there was a span of 5 bases. The CDR3 is 12 amino acids.

The chain links TRBV27 to TRBJ2-3; 7 nucleotides line up with TRBD2. Losses at the gene ends were 5 bases for V and 4 bases for J; bases not matched to a gene: 9. CDR1 and CDR2 from the germline V gene are MNHEY and SMNVEV (reference sequence). The CDR3 has 15 amino acids. The DNA of the CDR3 is TGTGCCAGCAGTCCCGGGACTACAGTCCCAGATACGCAGTATTTT. It is translated as CASSPGTTVPDTQYF.

This clone was seen only a few times. V gene TRBV5-6 combines with J gene TRBJ2-5; D is uncertain. Trimming took off 5 bases at V and 7 bases at J, with 18 bases between the two ends. This CDR3 comprises 14 residues. Germline V gene data show CDR1 as SGHDT and CDR2 as YYEEEE. For the CDR3, the DNA is TGTGCCAGCAGTCCCGGTCGGTGGGCTGGGACCCAGTACTTC. Amino acids: CASSPGRWAGTQYF.

V gene TRBV7-8 combines with J gene TRBJ1-2; D call uncertain. The CDR3 runs to 15 residues. Germline assignment: CDR1 SGHVS and CDR2 FQNEAQ. The V gene lost 5 bases and the J gene lost 4 bases, with 17 bases spanning the gap. CDR3 nucleotides: TGTGCCAGCAGCCTGCGGGCGCTGGACCTCTATGGCTACACCTTC. Its translation: CASSLRALDLYGYTF.

Remarks on this clone: At one end, the junction sequence differs from germline, possibly due to a read error. The chain uses TRBV4-1 and TRBJ1-3, with 7 bases that match TRBD1. CDR1 and CDR2 (germline): MGHRA, YSYEKL. There are 14 residues in the CDR3. The CDR3 DNA sequence: TGCGCCAGCGGATTGACAGGGACTGGAAGCACCATATATTTT. Its protein is CASGLTGTGSTIYF.

The chain couples TRBV19 to TRBJ1-1; 9 positions agree with TRBD1. The CDR3 runs to 19 residues. With V trimmed by 3 bases and J by 3 bases, 17 bases remained unmatched. From germline, CDR1 is LNHDA and CDR2 SQIVND (reference sequence). Written as DNA, the CDR3 is TGTGCCAGTAGTATGCTACTCTCTGGGACAGGGTTTGGGTACACTGAAGCTTTCTTT. This sequence encodes CASSMLLSGTGFGYTEAFF.

This clone has a single count. Here the CDR3 DNA reads TGTGCCAGCTCCCGCGGAATAAACCAAGAGACCCAGTACTTC. This encodes CASSRGINQETQYF. The chain is built from TRBV18 and TRBJ2-5; D is unresolved. CDR1 is KGHSH and CDR2 is LQKENI in the germline V gene. V shed 6 bases and J shed 0 bases, with 11 bases lying between them. CDR3 length: 14 residues.